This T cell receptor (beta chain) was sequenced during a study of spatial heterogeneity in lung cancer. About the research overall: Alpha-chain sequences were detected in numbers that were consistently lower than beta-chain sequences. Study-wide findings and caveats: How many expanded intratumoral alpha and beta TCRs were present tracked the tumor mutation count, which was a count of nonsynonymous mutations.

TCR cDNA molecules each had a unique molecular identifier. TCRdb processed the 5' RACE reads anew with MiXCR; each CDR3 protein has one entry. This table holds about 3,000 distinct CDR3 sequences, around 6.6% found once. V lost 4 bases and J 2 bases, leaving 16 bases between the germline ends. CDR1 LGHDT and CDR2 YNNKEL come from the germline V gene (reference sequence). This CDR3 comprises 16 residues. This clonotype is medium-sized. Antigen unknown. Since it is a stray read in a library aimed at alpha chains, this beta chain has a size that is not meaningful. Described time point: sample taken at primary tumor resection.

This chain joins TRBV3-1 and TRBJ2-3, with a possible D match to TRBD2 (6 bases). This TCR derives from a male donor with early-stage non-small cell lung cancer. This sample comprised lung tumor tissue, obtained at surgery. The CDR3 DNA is TGTGCCAGCAGCCTCATCGTGGGACTCGACACAGATACGCAGTATTTT. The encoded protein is CASSLIVGLDTDTQYF.